This TCR beta chain was captured in a study of T cell repertoires in cytomegalovirus infection. On the study more broadly: Recently identified HLA-C-restricted CMV epitopes were used, and well-studied HLA-B-restricted CMV epitopes were used as well. Shared public TCR beta signatures pointed to both CMV infection and a matching HLA type.

General study findings and limits: Carriers of CMV and the relevant HLA type were discriminated by public TCR beta frequency. Within the response measured ex vivo, HLA-C-restricted CMV-specific TCR beta clonotypes were dominant.

CDR3 length: 17 residues. V was trimmed by 4 bases and J by 4 bases, leaving 22 bases between them. Per the germline V gene, CDR1 is SGHTA and CDR2 is FQGNSA. This clonotype was seen at least ten times. Its antigen is currently unknown. TCRdb reprocessed the reads with MiXCR, giving one entry per CDR3 protein. In the table there are 95,000 to 150,000 distinct CDR3 sequences, roughly 32% of which are singletons. This TCR was sampled from a human donor in good health (CMV status not recorded). Some clones in this sample may be carry-over from other donors' samples. The gene calls are TRBV7-2 and TRBJ2-5; TRBD1 or TRBD2 may be the D gene (5 bases each). The input for sequencing was CD8+ T cells from cultured PBMCs, taken from culture after CMV antigen stimulation. CDR3 coding DNA: TGTGCCAGCAGCTCCCTCGGGGCCACCCTCCCGGGAGAGACCCAGTACTTC. The encoded protein is CASSSLGATLPGETQYF.